This T cell receptor beta chain was captured by sequencing in a study of cytomegalovirus exposure and HLA in healthy donors. In the PCR, 60 Vbeta and 13 Jbeta primers were used. Produced via immunoSEQ multiplex PCR; TCRdb's table is partial and in-frame only. The sample holds 150,000 to 200,000 clones, around 86% seen once. The CDR3 sequence is 11 residues long. V gave up 6 bases and J gave up 8 bases, with 10 bases separating them. The V gene's germline CDR1 is LNHDA and CDR2 SQIVND (reference sequence). Sequencing was carried out using PBMCs. The clonotype was recovered from a girl aged 2-10 years in good health and CMV-seropositive. This chain connects TRBV19 to TRBJ1-1; TRBD1 is a possible D gene (5 bases). The CDR3 loop is CASSAGAEAFF. Here the CDR3 DNA reads TGTGCCAGTAGCGCTGGGGCGGAAGCTTTCTTT.